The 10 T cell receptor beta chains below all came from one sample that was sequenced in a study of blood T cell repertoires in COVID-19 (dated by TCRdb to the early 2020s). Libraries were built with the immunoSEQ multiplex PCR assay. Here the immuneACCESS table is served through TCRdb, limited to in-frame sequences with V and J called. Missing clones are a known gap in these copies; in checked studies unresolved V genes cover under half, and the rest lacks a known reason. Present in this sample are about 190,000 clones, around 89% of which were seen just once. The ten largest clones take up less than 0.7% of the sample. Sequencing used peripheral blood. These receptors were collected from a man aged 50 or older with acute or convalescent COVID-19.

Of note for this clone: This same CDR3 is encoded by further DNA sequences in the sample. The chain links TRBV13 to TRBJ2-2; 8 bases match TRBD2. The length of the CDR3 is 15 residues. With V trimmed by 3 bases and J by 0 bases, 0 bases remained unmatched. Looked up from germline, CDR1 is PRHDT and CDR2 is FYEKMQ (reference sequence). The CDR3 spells CASSLGLANTGELFF. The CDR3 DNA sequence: TGTGCCAGCAGCTTGGGACTAGCGAACACCGGGGAGCTGTTTTTT.

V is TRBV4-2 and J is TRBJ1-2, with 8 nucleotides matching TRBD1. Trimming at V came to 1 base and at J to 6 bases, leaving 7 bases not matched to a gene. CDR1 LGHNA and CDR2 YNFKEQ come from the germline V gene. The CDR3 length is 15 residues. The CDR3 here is CASSQGGDRLHGYTF. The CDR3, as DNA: TGTGCCAGCAGCCAAGGGGGGGACAGGTTGCATGGCTACACCTTC.

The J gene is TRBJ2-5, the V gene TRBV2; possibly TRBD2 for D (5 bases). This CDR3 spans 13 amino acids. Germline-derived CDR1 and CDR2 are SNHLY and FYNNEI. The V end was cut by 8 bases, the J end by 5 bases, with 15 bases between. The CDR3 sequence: CASLSEGRETQYF. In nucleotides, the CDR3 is TGTGCCAGCCTAAGCGAGGGAAGGGAGACCCAGTACTTC.

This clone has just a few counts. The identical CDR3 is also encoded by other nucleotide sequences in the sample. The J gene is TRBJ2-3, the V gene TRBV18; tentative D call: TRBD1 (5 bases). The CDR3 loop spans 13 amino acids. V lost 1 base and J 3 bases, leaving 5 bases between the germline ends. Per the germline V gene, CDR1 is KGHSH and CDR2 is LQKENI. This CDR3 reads CASSPRQTDTQYF. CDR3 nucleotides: TGTGCCAGCTCACCACGACAGACAGATACGCAGTATTTT.

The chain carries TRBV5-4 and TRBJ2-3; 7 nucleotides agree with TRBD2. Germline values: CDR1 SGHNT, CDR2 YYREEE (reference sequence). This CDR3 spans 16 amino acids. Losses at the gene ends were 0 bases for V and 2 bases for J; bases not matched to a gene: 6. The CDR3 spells CASSLVLAKITDTQYF. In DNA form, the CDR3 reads TGTGCCAGCAGCTTGGTACTAGCGAAGATCACAGATACGCAGTATTTT.

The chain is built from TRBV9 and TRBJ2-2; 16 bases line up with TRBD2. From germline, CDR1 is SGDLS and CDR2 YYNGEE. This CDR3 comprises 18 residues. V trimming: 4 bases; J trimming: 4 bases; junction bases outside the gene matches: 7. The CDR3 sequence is CASSPGTSGGVTTGELFF. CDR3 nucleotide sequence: TGTGCCAGCAGCCCTGGGACTAGCGGGGGGGTGACCACCGGGGAGCTGTTTTTT.

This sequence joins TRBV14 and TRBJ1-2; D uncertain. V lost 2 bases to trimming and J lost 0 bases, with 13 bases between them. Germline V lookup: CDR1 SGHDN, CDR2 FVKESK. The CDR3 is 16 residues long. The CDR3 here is CASSQRRQATNYGYTF. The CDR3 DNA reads TGTGCCAGCAGCCAACGGAGGCAGGCAACTAACTATGGCTACACCTTC.

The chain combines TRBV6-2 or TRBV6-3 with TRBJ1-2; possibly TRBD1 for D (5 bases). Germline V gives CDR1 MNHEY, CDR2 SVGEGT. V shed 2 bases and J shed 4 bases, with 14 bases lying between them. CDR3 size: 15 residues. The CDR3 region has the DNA TGTGCCAGCAGTTACCTCCAGGGCCGACCCTATGGCTACACCTTC. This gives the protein CASSYLQGRPYGYTF.

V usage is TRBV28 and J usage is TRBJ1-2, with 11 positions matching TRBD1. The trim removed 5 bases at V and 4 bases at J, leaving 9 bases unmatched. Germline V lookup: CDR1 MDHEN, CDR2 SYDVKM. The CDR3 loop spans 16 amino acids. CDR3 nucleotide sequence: TGTGCCAGCAGTGGAGGGACAGGGGGACTCTTCTATGGCTACACCTTC. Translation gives CASSGGTGGLFYGYTF.

The CDR3 region is CASSLALSNYEQYF. Written as DNA, the CDR3 is TGTGCCAGCAGCTTAGCGTTGTCAAATTACGAGCAGTACTTC. J is TRBJ2-7 and V is TRBV7-9; D is ambiguous. V gave up 0 bases and J gave up 4 bases, with 10 bases separating them. Germline CDR1 reads SEHNR; CDR2 reads FQNEAQ (reference sequence). This CDR3 is 14 amino acids long.